This TCR beta chain came from a study of response to subunit inactivated influenza vaccine. V was trimmed by 4 bases and J by 1 base, leaving 13 bases between them. Germline CDR1 and CDR2: DFQATT and SNEGSKA (reference sequence). The CDR3 is made up of 14 amino acids. Overall study findings and caveats: Authors suggested seasonal influenza vaccinations each recruit few new T cells.

This clonotype has a handful of counts. What it recognizes is unknown. MiXCR, run by TCRdb on the RT-PCR reads, gives a single entry per CDR3 protein. The sample lists 550,000 to 800,000 distinct CDR3 sequences; 15% to 19% were seen once. The sequence was collected from a man aged 50 or older who received an inactivated influenza vaccine. The chain links TRBV20-1 to TRBJ1-1, with a weak D call TRBD1 (5 bases). Sequenced here: PBMCs from blood, sampled about 12 days after vaccination. The CDR3 DNA follows: TGCAGTGCTAAGTCGGGCGGACAGAACACTGAAGCTTTCTTT. This translates into CSAKSGGQNTEAFF.